Listed here is a single TCR beta chain. No antigen is known for it. No clone much larger than this one lies a single base away; base qualities are absent. The cohort was made up of roughly 670 healthy bone marrow donors. At the time of sampling, all cohort members were nominally healthy, though unrecorded immune exposures were likely present. The donor was CMV seronegative and belonged to the group of 352 seronegative cohort members. A peripheral blood sample was provided by each donor, and peripheral blood mononuclear cells were used for TCR beta sequencing. The Qiagen DNeasy Blood Extraction Kit was used to extract genomic DNA from the blood cell samples. This specimen belongs to a study of cytomegalovirus exposure and HLA in healthy donors (dated by TCRdb to the late 2010s). For the wider study: In an earlier analysis of 587 of the donors, roughly 300 Gb of sequence data and approximately 120 million unique TCR beta sequences from 150 million to 200 million T cells were reported. Donor age, sex, ethnicity and CMV serostatus were compiled alongside the repertoire data. Every discovery cohort repertoire had been produced on one sequencing platform. Several DR-DQ haplotypes were handled as single units for association and clustering, since linkage in the cohort was strong. Approximately 300 gigabases of sequencing data and about 92 million unique TCR sequences made up an early release that covered approximately 700 HLA-typed donors. The study aimed to test whether signatures of past pathogen exposure could be identified by cataloging public T cell receptors. High-throughput TCR immunosequencing, statistical association of individual TCRs with disease status, and machine learning were combined to predict cytomegalovirus infection status. Class I and class II HLA loci were covered by the typing at four-digit resolution. Of the roughly 400 genotyped donors, 70% to 90% were placed in the genetic ancestry cluster associated with self-reported Caucasian donors. An earlier analysis of 500 to 650 of the donors applied high-throughput TCR beta sequencing to assess whether each TCR beta V gene segment acted as functional or pseudogenic. The number of donors typed differed by locus, with about 629-640 for A, B, C, DRB1 and DQB1, roughly 520 for DQA1, 600 to 610 for DPA1, and roughly 450 for DPB1. In the later analysis, no new phenotypic data were used to find candidate immune exposures; instead, reliance was placed on TCR beta sequences and their occurrence across donors. A later genetic analysis took genome-wide SNP genotypes for about 55% of the 666 donors and used that subset as a discovery cohort. The T cell repertoires of some 700 subjects were profiled by immunosequencing and related to cytomegalovirus serostatus. Among a few hundred genotyped donors of the cohort, an average of around 240,000 unique TCR beta nucleotide sequences were sequenced per donor, roughly 18% of them non-productive. Besides the first cohort of hundreds of subjects, a separate validation cohort made up of over a hundred different subjects was used. In a later analysis, previously published TCR beta repertoires from several hundred donors were re-analyzed and high-resolution HLA genotyping was added so that TCR occurrence patterns could be studied.

There are 19 amino acids in the CDR3, from cysteine to phenylalanine inclusive. Only the CDR3 portion is preserved as DNA: 57 bases, with reading frame beginning at the first base. Trimmed from V: 0 bases; trimmed from J: 3 bases; junction bases lacking a gene match: 7. The full study reports these points: Correlated functional status among segregating V segments might be attributable to linkage disequilibrium, but an unknown experimental factor could not be ruled out. In this cohort, only TCR beta chains were sequenced, and detectable features were limited by the absence of alpha or paired-chain data. In a later analysis, TCR association rates were found to vary across HLA loci, with the most associated TCRs seen for DRB1 alleles and the fewest for HLA-C alleles. Because some donors lacked HLA typing at each locus, the association tests relied only on the typed subset. Cytomegalovirus status was reported to be diagnosed by the classifier with high specificity and sensitivity in both the original and validation cohorts. In a later analysis, HLA-associated TCR beta chains were found to be more clonally expanded and to have lower generation probabilities than equally common non-associated chains. In an earlier analysis of fewer than 750 of the donors, most TCR beta V segments were observed in productive rearrangements about 87% or about 30% of the time, broadly matching IMGT annotations. CMV serostatus was the only immune exposure information available for the cohort. A further reported finding was that TCR beta sequences accurately predicted the HLA-A and HLA-B alleles for most subjects in the first cohort. Most TCR sequences were seen in very few donors, while some public TCRs were found in many individuals. A cluster of highly shared sequence variants was judged likely to represent a technical artifact of the sequencing pipeline. According to a later analysis, most CMV-associated TCR beta chains appeared to be HLA-restricted, and the HLA associations seemed to be driven largely by CMV exposure. The study gave a list of 150 to 200 TCR beta chains associated with cytomegalovirus. Some IMGT-functional V segments, including TRBV6-2 and TRBV6-3, could not be told apart with the 87-base-pair reads, so those segments were excluded. Sequencing depth was assumed to be roughly uniform across donors in the presence/absence analyses, though that assumption may not hold. At a false discovery rate of 0.05, a later analysis linked 15,000 to 20,000 TCR beta sequences to specific HLA alleles. Assigning TCR associations to individual alleles was difficult when HLA alleles, especially DR and DQ, strongly co-occurred. Three of the identified cytomegalovirus-associated TCR beta chains were confirmed in vitro to be specific for cytomegalovirus antigens. In a later genetic analysis, a missense DCLRE1C variant was associated with V-gene and J-gene trimming of TCR beta chains, and the association was replicated in an independent cohort. A later analysis reported that several top co-occurrence clusters appeared linked to parvovirus B19, influenza, CMV and Epstein-Barr virus. The authors suggested that the approach could potentially be extended to other disease states and immunological phenotypes. Because counts were too low, some 17 rarely observed V segments, including chromosome 9 orphons, were excluded from the earlier analysis of some 590 of the donors. Compared with the roughly 710-donor mean, donors in an Asian-associated ancestry cluster had fewer N-insertions in productive TCRs, according to a later genetic analysis.

Preparation of the library involved the immunoSEQ multiplex PCR assay. The multiplex PCR relied on a mix of 60 forward primers for TCR Vbeta segments and 13 reverse primers for TCR Jbeta segments. A multiplex PCR assay on genomic DNA amplified the CDR3 region of rearranged TCR beta genes. The amplified TCR beta libraries were sequenced on the Illumina HiSeq System as 87-base-pair reads. As for how the authors treated the data: A later analysis tallied around 80 million unique TCR beta chains across the 666 repertoires, and about 12 million of those chains were shared by two or more donors. A nearest-neighbor algorithm error-corrected the raw reads and collapsed the reads into unique sequences, merging closely related sequences to remove PCR and sequencing errors. Alignment of CDR3 sequences to IMGT reference sequences was used to assign V, D and J gene segments. Each retained sequence needed at least a six-nucleotide match to both a V gene segment and a J gene segment. A rearrangement counted as productive if the CDR3 had no stop codons and remained in frame with V and J, and every other rearrangement counted as non-productive. CDR3 was defined according to IMGT convention as the region running from the second conserved V-encoded cysteine to the conserved J-encoded phenylalanine. The earlier analysis of some 550 of the donors excluded any sequence lacking an unambiguous match to a single V gene segment. An earlier analysis of several hundred of the donors classified V segments as functional when productive rearrangements were above 56.7% and as segregating when the standard deviation between donors was above 5%. A statistical classification framework was built to diagnose cytomegalovirus status from the catalog of TCR beta chain sequences. In a later analysis, V and J genes were assigned by comparing TCR nucleotide sequences against IMGT/GENE-DB human TR gene sequences. Using the TCRdist pipeline, a later analysis assigned CDR3 sequences along with most-parsimonious VDJ recombination scenarios. In a later analysis, each TCR beta chain was defined by its CDR3 amino acid sequence together with its V-gene family, and reads without a unique V-gene family were excluded. In a later analysis, several hundred highly shared, low-generation-probability nucleotide sequences were removed to address suspected cross-contamination and a sequencing artifact. In a later analysis, a clonal expansion index for each public chain was calculated from normalized within-repertoire ranks of inferred template counts. In a later analysis, generation probabilities were computed using a VDJ recombination model fitted to out-of-frame rearrangements, and the results were checked against IGoR. Hypergeometric tests were used in a later analysis to score TCR-TCR, TCR-HLA and TCR-CMV co-occurrence, with a repertoire-size bias correction applied to the TCR pairs. To estimate false discovery rates, a later analysis permuted the HLA or CMV assignments 20 times. In a later analysis, co-occurring TCRs were grouped using DBSCAN, with TCRdist sequence similarity added in when clustering inside HLA-allele-positive subsets. For co-occurrence clustering, repertoires with fewer than 30,000 or more than 120,000 public chains were excluded, along with about five repertoires with anomalous nucleotide sharing. TCRdb stores this immuneACCESS table with in-frame sequences only. Part of the clones is absent; in the studies checked, under half of the shortfall reflects unresolved V genes, and no reason is known for the rest. V and J calls and clone size are those listed in that table; D and trimming were worked out from the DNA. Across this sample there are around 150,000 clones, with roughly 80% seen only once. Less than 4% of the sample goes to the ten largest clones.

The chain is made from TRBV23-1 and TRBJ2-1; TRBD2 fits 14 bases in the junction. TRBV23-1 belongs to the ORF category, with a function that is uncertain. The receptor's source is a male donor in good health and CMV-seronegative. Input material: PBMCs. The CDR3 region has the sequence CASSQSRLAGGLGYNEQFF. The bases read TGCGCCAGCAGTCAATCGAGACTAGCGGGAGGGCTTGGCTACAATGAGCAGTTCTTC.